This T cell receptor (beta chain) is from a study of T cell clones after liver transplantation. Study-wide context: As an antigen-independent comparator, third-party-reactive TCRbeta sequences came from pre-transplant mixed lymphocyte reactions.

Sorting of unstimulated PBMCs yielded separate CD3+CD4+ and CD3+CD8+ fractions. Whole-study findings and limits: Donor-reactive sequences fell more than third party-reactive ones, suggesting partial deletion.

CDR1 SGHNT and CDR2 YYREEE come from the germline V gene (reference sequence). This CDR3 comprises 13 residues. V was clipped by 5 bases and J by 1 base, with 9 bases between them. On this clone: The antigen is undetermined.

Profiled with immunoSEQ multiplex PCR; TCRdb holds only in-frame clones, not every one. Among roughly 55,000 clones listed, around 85% were seen once. V is TRBV5-4 and J is TRBJ1-1, with unresolved D. The sequence derives from a human donor who received a liver transplant. Specimen: CD4+ T cells from blood, collected before liver transplant. CDR3 in amino acids: CASRKEPNTEAFF. Written as DNA, the CDR3 is TGTGCCAGCAGGAAGGAACCGAACACTGAAGCTTTCTTT.